This T cell receptor (beta chain) came from a study of breast tumors, draining lymph nodes, adjacent tissues. Study results and limitations: That most tumor T cells come from lymph nodes remained unproven.

Via MiXCR, TCRdb re-called the multiplex PCR reads, giving one row per CDR3 protein. Altogether tens of thousands of distinct CDR3 sequences are present, roughly 30% being singletons, with the ten largest covering over 6.5%. Breast cancer patients provided tissue from their axillary draining lymph nodes. This clonotype has only a few counts. What it binds is unknown. The CDR3 runs 16 residues. Germline assignment: CDR1 MDHEN and CDR2 SYDVKM. Between the trimmed V and J ends, which lost 0 bases and 1 base, there was a span of 12 bases. The sequence was collected from a female donor with breast cancer. Some clones in this sample may be carry-over from other donors' samples. Sequenced input: axillary lymph node tissue. This chain joins TRBV28 and TRBJ1-1; TRBD1 is a possible D gene (5 bases). CDR3 nucleotide sequence: TGTGCCAGCAGTTTATGGGGCACAGGCGGGAACACTGAAGCTTTCTTT. Protein product: CASSLWGTGGNTEAFF.